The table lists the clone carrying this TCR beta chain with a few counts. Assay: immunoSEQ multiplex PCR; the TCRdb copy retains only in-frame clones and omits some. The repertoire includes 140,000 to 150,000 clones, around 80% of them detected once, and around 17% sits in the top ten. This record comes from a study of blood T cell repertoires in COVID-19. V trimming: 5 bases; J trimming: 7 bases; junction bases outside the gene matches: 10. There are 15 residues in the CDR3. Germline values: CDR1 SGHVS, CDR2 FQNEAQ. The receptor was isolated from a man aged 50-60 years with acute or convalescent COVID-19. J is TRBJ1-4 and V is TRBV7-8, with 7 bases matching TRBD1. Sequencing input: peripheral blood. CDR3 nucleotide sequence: TGTGCCAGCAGCGCCTACCTTGGGACAGTTGAAAAACTGTTTTTT. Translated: CASSAYLGTVEKLFF.